The present TCR beta chain was sequenced within a study of blood T cell repertoires in COVID-19. For the study at large: Researchers got acute and convalescent COVID-19 samples from the United States, Italy and Spain. T cells, B-cell-depleted T cells, or PBMCs supplied cDNA or gDNA.

In the study's own analysis: The assay estimated nucleated cells by amplifying reference gene primers. Using immunoSEQ multiplex PCR, the repertoire was profiled, and TCRdb retains in-frame clones only, with some absent. That table gives V, J and clone size, and the DNA gave D and trimming. The sample consists of about 200,000 clones, around nine tenths of them appearing once. In germline, CDR1 is DFQATT, CDR2 SNEGSKA (reference sequence). V lost 3 bases and J 5 bases, leaving 14 bases between the germline ends. The CDR3 spans 14 residues. V is TRBV20-1 and J is TRBJ1-5, with D perhaps TRBD1 (5 bases). Sequenced material: peripheral blood. The sequence came from a man aged 40-55 years with acute or convalescent COVID-19. The DNA for the CDR3 is TGCAGTGCTAGTTCAGGGATGGGTGATCAGCCCCAGCATTTT. Its translation is CSASSGMGDQPQHF.